This T cell receptor (beta chain) is from a study of shared clonotypes between healthy human individuals. V dropped 8 bases and J dropped 4; count of bases not matched to a gene: 16. Germline V gene data show CDR1 as KGHSH and CDR2 as LQKENI. The CDR3 spans 16 residues. As defined, naive CD8 cells were CD45RO-negative and positively selected for CCR7, with terminally differentiated effector memory CD45RA+ cells excluded. The repertoire was sequenced with immunoSEQ multiplex PCR; TCRdb's copy has only in-frame clones and lacks some. The sample gives about 2 million clones, about 94% of which show up once; approximately 1.2% is in the top ten.

The sequence was obtained from a young man in good health. The sequenced sample consisted of naive CD8+ T cells sorted from blood. The chain uses TRBV18 and TRBJ2-7; 8 bases fit TRBD2. CDR3 amino acids: CASADSTGTRFYEQYF. The CDR3 nucleotides read TGTGCCAGCGCAGACTCTACAGGGACTAGGTTTTACGAGCAGTACTTC.